Shown below are 3 T cell receptor beta chains from a single sample sequenced in a study of graft-versus-host responses after intestinal transplantation. Clones were read by immunoSEQ multiplex PCR, and TCRdb kept only the in-frame ones, dropping some. The table has some 44,000 clones, about 95% seen once. The sequenced sample was PBMCs, obtained approximately 340 days after intestinal transplant. The receptors were sampled from a human patient who received an intestinal transplant, so some T cells may come from the graft donor.

This sequence joins TRBV27 and TRBJ2-7; D is possibly TRBD2 (5 bases). V was clipped by 5 bases and J by 6 bases, with 17 bases between them. The length of the CDR3 is 14 residues. Germline V gene lookup returns CDR1 MNHEY and CDR2 SMNVEV (reference sequence). CDR3 in amino acids: CASSVLDSPGEQYF. For the CDR3, the DNA is TGTGCCAGCAGTGTACTAGATTCCCCAGGCGAGCAGTACTTC.

The chain joins TRBV28 to TRBJ1-1, with D perhaps TRBD1 (5 bases). The CDR3 consists of 16 residues. Trimming cost V 3 bases and J 0 bases, with 14 bases left between them. Per germline, CDR1 MDHEN and CDR2 SYDVKM. CDR3 protein: CASSFEGQGMNTEAFF. Written as DNA, the CDR3 is TGTGCCAGCAGTTTTGAGGGGCAAGGCATGAACACTGAAGCTTTCTTT.

This clone is a singleton in its sample. The V gene is TRBV2, the J gene TRBJ1-4; no firm D call. V was pared by 1 base and J by 8 bases, with 8 bases between. This CDR3 comprises 13 residues. Germline V gives CDR1 SNHLY, CDR2 FYNNEI. CDR3 DNA: TGTGCCAGCAGTGAAGGGCGGACGGAAAAACTGTTTTTT. Protein product: CASSEGRTEKLFF.